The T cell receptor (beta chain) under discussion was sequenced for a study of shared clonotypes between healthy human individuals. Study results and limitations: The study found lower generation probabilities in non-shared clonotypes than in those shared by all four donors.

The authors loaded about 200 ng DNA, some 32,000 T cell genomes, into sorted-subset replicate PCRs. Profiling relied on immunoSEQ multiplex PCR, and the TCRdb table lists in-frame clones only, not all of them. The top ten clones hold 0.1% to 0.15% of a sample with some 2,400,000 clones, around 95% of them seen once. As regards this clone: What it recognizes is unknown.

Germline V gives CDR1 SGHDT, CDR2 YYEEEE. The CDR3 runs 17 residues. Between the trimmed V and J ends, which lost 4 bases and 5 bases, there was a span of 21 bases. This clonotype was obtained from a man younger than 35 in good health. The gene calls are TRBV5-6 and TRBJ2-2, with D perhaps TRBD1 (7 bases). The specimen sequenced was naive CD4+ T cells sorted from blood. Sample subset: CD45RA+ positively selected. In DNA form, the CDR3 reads TGTGCCAGCAGCCGACGCTCGCCAGGGGGAGGAACCGGGGAGCTGTTTTTT. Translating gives CASSRRSPGGGTGELFF.